The 27 T cell receptor beta chains below come from one sample, sequenced in a study of vaccination and CD4 T cells after COVID-19. An Oncomine TCR Beta short-read assay was used to sequence the DNA from cultured CD4+ T cells. MiXCR, applied by TCRdb to the PCR reads, yields one record per CDR3 protein. The sample gives approximately 4,200 distinct CDR3 sequences, about 20% of which show up once; 15% to 20% is in the top ten. Their specific antigens are unknown. Documented treatment: roughly 10-day PBMC culture with coronavirus spike peptide pools or control peptides (ViraFEST assay). The sequenced material came from CD4+ T cells from blood, cultured in vitro. These receptors were obtained from a human donor who had recovered from COVID-19.

This chain connects TRBV7-9 to TRBJ2-2; 9 nucleotides align to TRBD1. The junction had 11 bases not matched to a gene; V was cut back by 6 bases and J by 6 bases. This CDR3 has 16 amino acids. The germline V gene encodes CDR1 SEHNR and CDR2 FQNEAQ (reference sequence). The CDR3, as DNA: TGTGCCAGCAGTTCGTCGGGGACAGGGTACTCCGGGGAGCTGTTTTTT. The encoded protein is CASSSSGTGYSGELFF.

This chain's CDR3 is CASSVLRGHVGTDTQYF. The CDR3 nucleotides read TGTGCCAGCAGCGTACTCAGGGGCCACGTCGGCACAGATACGCAGTATTTT. The chain uses TRBV5-6 and TRBJ2-3; tentative D call: TRBD1 (6 bases). Trimming shortened V by 4 bases and J by 1 base, and 19 bases separated the two germline ends. Germline assignment: CDR1 SGHDT and CDR2 YYEEEE. The CDR3 has 17 amino acids.

This clonotype showed up just a few times. V is TRBV6-1 and J is TRBJ2-4; D unresolved. The V and J ends lost 8 bases and 5 bases respectively, with 19 bases between them. The CDR3 consists of 15 residues. CDR1 and CDR2 (germline): MNHNS, SASEGT. Here the CDR3 DNA reads TGTGCCAGCGGGAAAGGGCGTTGGGAAGAAAACATTCAGTACTTC. Its translation: CASGKGRWEENIQYF.

The chain carries TRBV20-1 and TRBJ2-1; TRBD1 matches at 7 bases. Unmatched junction bases numbered 10, after V lost 2 bases and J lost 9 bases. The CDR3 is 14 amino acids. CDR1 is DFQATT, CDR2 SNEGSKA, per germline (reference sequence). CDR3 sequence (DNA): TGCAGTGCTAGAAAGGGGGCTTTGGTTAGTGAGCAGTTCTTC. Translating it yields CSARKGALVSEQFF.

On this clonotype itself: A much larger clone differs from this one at a single base, so this may be a read error. This sequence joins TRBV6-8 and TRBJ1-6, with a tentative D call TRBD1 (6 bases). CDR3 length: 13 amino acids. Germline V gene data show CDR1 as MNHGY and CDR2 as SAAAGT. V was cut by 5 bases and J by 9 bases, with 11 bases left in between. CDR3 loop: CASSTAGASPLHF. CDR3 DNA: TGTGCCAGCAGTACGGCAGGGGCTTCACCCCTCCACTTT.

The rearrangement joins TRBV30 to TRBJ1-2; weak D call: TRBD1 (6 bases). In germline, CDR1 is GTSNPN, CDR2 SVGIG (reference sequence). The CDR3 has 15 residues. Trimming took off 0 bases at V and 4 bases at J, with 15 bases between the two ends. Here the CDR3 reads CAWSVPTGSPYGYTF. The CDR3 DNA reads TGTGCCTGGAGTGTACCAACAGGGAGCCCCTATGGCTACACCTTC.

This clonotype was detected only a few times. The rearrangement joins TRBV2 to TRBJ1-1, with D hard to call. V was pared by 8 bases and J by 0 bases, with 13 bases between. CDR3 length: 14 amino acids. CDR1 is SNHLY, CDR2 FYNNEI, per germline. The CDR3 is CASSLGIMNTEAFF. The DNA for the CDR3 is TGTGCCAGCTCCTTGGGGATCATGAACACTGAAGCTTTCTTT.

The chain employs TRBV12-3 or TRBV12-4 and TRBJ1-2; the D gene is possibly TRBD1 (5 bases). Deletions cut 1 base from V and 7 bases from J, with 13 bases between. The CDR3 totals 14 residues. The CDR3 DNA is TGTGCCAGCAGTTTAGGGGGGGTACCGGGTGGCTACACCTTC. This gives the protein CASSLGGVPGGYTF.

This clonotype was counted between two and nine times. The rearrangement links TRBV7-3 to TRBJ1-2, with D tentatively TRBD1 (5 bases). This CDR3 has 15 residues. The germline V gene encodes CDR1 SGHTA and CDR2 FQGTGA. V was cut by 5 bases and J by 7 bases, with 20 bases left in between. The CDR3: CASSPGGDRSFGYTF. The CDR3 DNA follows: TGTGCCAGCAGCCCCGGGGGGGACCGGTCGTTTGGCTACACCTTC.

The chain couples TRBV7-2 to TRBJ2-1, with 11 nucleotides matching TRBD2. The CDR3 loop spans 17 amino acids. Per the germline V gene, CDR1 is SGHTA and CDR2 is FQGNSA. J gave up 7 bases and V 5 bases, and 13 bases lay outside the gene matches. The CDR3 region is CASSPFRASGGQNEQFF. In DNA form, the CDR3 reads TGTGCCAGCAGCCCGTTTAGGGCTAGCGGGGGGCAGAATGAGCAGTTCTTC.

This clonotype qualifies as medium-sized. The CDR3 reads CASSSTGGPSNYGYTF. DNA of the CDR3: TGTGCCAGCAGTTCCACCGGAGGACCTTCTAACTATGGCTACACCTTC. The gene calls are TRBV6-5 and TRBJ1-2; D ambiguous. Germline V gives CDR1 MNHEY, CDR2 SVGAGI. The V end was cut by 4 bases, the J end by 0 bases, with 15 bases between. The CDR3 spans 16 residues.

Written as DNA, the CDR3 is TGTGCCAGCAGCGTTGGACCGGGCTACTCCTACGAGCAGTACTTC. This translates into CASSVGPGYSYEQYF. This rearrangement joins TRBV9 to TRBJ2-7; D ambiguous. CDR1 and CDR2 (germline): SGDLS, YYNGEE. The CDR3 covers 15 residues. Trimming took 2 bases from V and 0 from J, leaving 12 bases between them.

The CDR3 loop reads CASSPESVNSPLHF. In nucleotides, the CDR3 is TGTGCCAGCTCCCCGGAAAGCGTTAATTCACCCCTCCACTTT. The chain has TRBV18 and TRBJ1-6; D gene unclear. This CDR3 has 14 amino acids. Germline V gives CDR1 KGHSH, CDR2 LQKENI. Trimming stripped 6 bases from V and 6 bases from J, with 12 bases between.

This clonotype was counted only a few times. The chain combines TRBV12-3 or TRBV12-4 with TRBJ2-1; the D call may be TRBD1 or TRBD2 (5 bases each). Trimming left V 7 bases short and J 0 bases short, with 10 bases between. CDR3 size: 14 residues. CDR3 in DNA: TGTGCCAGCACGTGGGGGAACTCCTACAATGAGCAGTTCTTC. Translation gives CASTWGNSYNEQFF.

The chain couples TRBV30 to TRBJ2-7; tentatively, D is TRBD1 (6 bases). V lost 1 base and J lost 2, with 9 bases in between. This CDR3 has 13 amino acids. CDR1 and CDR2 (germline): GTSNPN, SVGIG (reference sequence). This chain's CDR3 is CAWSGDIPYEQYF. The CDR3 DNA reads TGTGCCTGGAGTGGGGACATTCCCTACGAGCAGTACTTC.

The CDR3 reads CASSADRSSYNEQFF. The CDR3 bases are TGCGCCAGCAGTGCGGACAGGAGCTCCTACAATGAGCAGTTCTTC. V is TRBV5-1 and J is TRBJ2-1; 7 bases fit TRBD1. Trimming removed 5 bases from V and 0 bases from J; junction bases left unmatched: 5. This CDR3 has 15 amino acids. The germline CDR1 and CDR2 sequences are SGHRS and YFSETQ.

This clonotype was observed a single time. The gene calls are TRBV2 and TRBJ1-3; 9 bases fit TRBD1. The CDR3 totals 15 residues. Unmatched junction bases numbered 2, after V lost 4 bases and J lost 1 base. The germline gives CDR1 SNHLY, CDR2 FYNNEI. The CDR3 is CASSVGTGSGNTIYF. The CDR3 DNA is TGTGCCAGCAGTGTTGGGACAGGGTCTGGAAACACCATATATTTT.

This clonotype was seen more than once but under ten times. This chain connects TRBV6-5 to TRBJ2-2; TRBD1 is a possible D gene (8 bases). Germline CDR1 reads MNHEY; CDR2 reads SVGAGI. The CDR3 contains 15 residues. V was trimmed by 2 bases and J by 5 bases, leaving 12 bases between them. The CDR3 is CASSYKQGGTGELFF. The CDR3 DNA is TGTGCCAGCAGTTACAAACAGGGGGGGACCGGGGAGCTGTTTTTT.

This clonotype appeared a few times. This rearrangement joins TRBV12-3 or TRBV12-4 to TRBJ2-7; D might be TRBD1 (6 bases). The CDR3 totals 12 residues. The ends were cut back, 6 bases at V and 4 bases at J, with 10 bases in the middle. This CDR3 is CASSPGQYEQYF. The CDR3 bases are TGTGCCAGCAGCCCCGGACAGTACGAGCAGTACTTC.

This clonotype was seen more than once but under ten times. The chain couples TRBV7-3 to TRBJ2-5, with unresolved D. Germline CDR1 and CDR2: SGHTA and FQGTGA. This CDR3 region has 13 residues. V dropped 4 bases and J dropped 5 bases, with 11 bases sitting between them. The CDR3 region is CASSYIPEETQYF. Written as DNA, the CDR3 is TGTGCCAGCAGCTACATACCCGAGGAGACCCAGTACTTC.

This clonotype is classed as medium-sized. The rearrangement uses TRBV20-1 and TRBJ2-5; perhaps TRBD1 as D (5 bases). CDR1 DFQATT and CDR2 SNEGSKA come from the germline V gene (reference sequence). V was trimmed by 6 bases and J by 9 bases, leaving 26 bases between them. CDR3 length equals 15 residues. The CDR3: CSAMSGQDKISAQYF. In DNA, the CDR3 is TGCAGTGCCATGAGTGGGCAGGACAAAATTTCGGCCCAGTACTTC.

Sample share makes this clonotype medium-sized (0.01 to 0.1%). This chain uses TRBV12-3 or TRBV12-4 with TRBJ2-3, with 14 bases aligning to TRBD2. Trimming took 4 bases from V and 6 from J; bases not matched to a gene: 6. This CDR3 comprises 16 residues. This CDR3 is CASSYGLAGGRDTQYF. In DNA, the CDR3 is TGTGCCAGCAGTTACGGACTAGCGGGGGGAAGGGATACGCAGTATTTT.

This chain connects TRBV20-1 to TRBJ2-1; 9 bases map to TRBD2. The J segment lost 4 bases and the V segment lost 7 bases, leaving 11 bases of the junction unmatched. CDR1 and CDR2 from the germline V gene are DFQATT and SNEGSKA (reference sequence). The CDR3 extends over 15 amino acids. CDR3 amino acids: CSVSPPGLAYNEQFF. The DNA for the CDR3 is TGCAGTGTTTCCCCTCCGGGACTAGCTTACAATGAGCAGTTCTTC.

The chain employs TRBV20-1 and TRBJ2-5; 9 bases are a match to TRBD2. The germline gives CDR1 DFQATT, CDR2 SNEGSKA (reference sequence). This CDR3 has 14 amino acids. V shed 6 bases, J shed 0 bases, and the junction held 5 bases outside the gene matches. The CDR3 DNA is TGCAGTGCCGACGCGGGGGGGTACCAAGAGACCCAGTACTTC. Translating gives CSADAGGYQETQYF.

The V call is TRBV5-1, the J call TRBJ2-5, with TRBD1 matching over 7 bases. The ends lost 4 bases at V and 2 bases at J; junction bases unmatched: 11. The CDR3 sequence is 16 residues long. Looked up from germline, CDR1 is SGHRS and CDR2 is YFSETQ. In DNA, the CDR3 is TGCGCCAGCAGCCTCCCGACAGGGAATGGACAAGAGACCCAGTACTTC. It encodes CASSLPTGNGQETQYF. Looking up the rest from reference TRBV5-1 and TRBJ2-5 gives the full variable domain: KAGVTQTPRYLIKTRGQQVTLSCSPISGHRSVSWYQQTPGQGLQFLFEYFSETQRNKGNFPGRFSGRQFSNSRSEMNVSTLELGDSALYLCASSLPTGNGQETQYFGPGTRLLVL.

This clonotype was counted once. J is TRBJ2-3 and V is TRBV6-1; 8 nucleotides align to TRBD1. CDR1 is MNHNS, CDR2 SASEGT, per germline. V shed 7 bases and J 2 bases; nucleotides not matched to a gene: 11. The CDR3 spans 16 residues. The CDR3 DNA sequence: TGTGCCAGCACCACCCTGTGGACAGGGTTCACAGATACGCAGTATTTT. It encodes CASTTLWTGFTDTQYF.

In the case of this clonotype: A read error is possible here, since a much larger clone lies one base away. The J gene is TRBJ1-1, the V gene TRBV12-3 or TRBV12-4; D call uncertain. The CDR3 covers 11 residues. CDR3 nucleotides: TGTGCCAACAGTCTTTCCACTGAAGCTTTCTTT. Its translation: CANSLSTEAFF.